This entry describes one T cell receptor beta chain. These data belong to a study of metastatic and nonmetastatic thyroid tumors. Study information: The study looked at repertoires side by side in blood and in tumor or nodule tissue from malignant and benign thyroid patients.

With V trimmed by 7 bases and J by 4 bases, 10 bases remained unmatched. This CDR3 is built from 14 residues. Germline V gives CDR1 GTSNPN, CDR2 SVGIG (reference sequence). None of the patients had undergone any treatment ahead of thyroid surgery. TCRdb re-called clones from the PCR reads using MiXCR. Among about 38,000 clones listed, approximately 51% were seen once. The clonotype comes from a male donor with papillary thyroid cancer or a benign thyroid nodule (not recorded which). Some clones in this sample may be carry-over from other donors' samples. The sample consisted of tumor tissue. The chain recombines TRBV30 with TRBJ1-2, with TRBD1 identical over 9 bases. CDR3 coding DNA: TGTGCCTCCCGCCGGGACAGGGAAGGCTATGGCTACACCTTC. Translating it yields CASRRDREGYGYTF.